What follows describes a single T cell receptor (beta chain). The antigen remains undetermined. TCRdb's copy holds only in-frame clones and misses some; the assay was immunoSEQ multiplex PCR. This repertoire shows some 98,000 clones, about 81% found once; its top ten account for 3% to 3.5%. Enrolled patients, whose metastatic non-small-cell lung cancer was chemo-refractory, received focal radiation plus CTLA-4 blockade with ipilimumab. The sample is drawn from a study of radiotherapy plus CTLA-4 blockade in lung cancer. Points from the study as a whole: TCR clones from tumors expanded in blood after radiotherapy plus ipilimumab.

J was trimmed by 3 bases and V by 4 bases; bases with no gene match: 8. The germline V gene has CDR1 KGHSY and CDR2 FQNENV. CDR3 size: 16 residues. The chain couples TRBV16 to TRBJ2-7, with 11 bases identical to TRBD2. The clonotype originates from a human donor with non-small cell lung cancer who had a partial response to radiotherapy plus ipilimumab. Here the sequenced sample was peripheral blood, taken from a patient treated with radiotherapy plus ipilimumab. The CDR3 region has the DNA TGTGCCAGCAGCCGTAGCGGACTAGCGGGTTACTACGAGCAGTACTTC. This sequence encodes CASSRSGLAGYYEQYF. The full variable domain, rest sourced from reference TRBV16 and TRBJ2-7, is GEEVAQTPKHLVRGEGQKAKLYCAPIKGHSYVFWYQQVLKNEFKFLISFQNENVFDETGMPKERFSAKCLPNSPCSLEIQATKLEDSAVYFCASSRSGLAGYYEQYFGPGTRLTVT.